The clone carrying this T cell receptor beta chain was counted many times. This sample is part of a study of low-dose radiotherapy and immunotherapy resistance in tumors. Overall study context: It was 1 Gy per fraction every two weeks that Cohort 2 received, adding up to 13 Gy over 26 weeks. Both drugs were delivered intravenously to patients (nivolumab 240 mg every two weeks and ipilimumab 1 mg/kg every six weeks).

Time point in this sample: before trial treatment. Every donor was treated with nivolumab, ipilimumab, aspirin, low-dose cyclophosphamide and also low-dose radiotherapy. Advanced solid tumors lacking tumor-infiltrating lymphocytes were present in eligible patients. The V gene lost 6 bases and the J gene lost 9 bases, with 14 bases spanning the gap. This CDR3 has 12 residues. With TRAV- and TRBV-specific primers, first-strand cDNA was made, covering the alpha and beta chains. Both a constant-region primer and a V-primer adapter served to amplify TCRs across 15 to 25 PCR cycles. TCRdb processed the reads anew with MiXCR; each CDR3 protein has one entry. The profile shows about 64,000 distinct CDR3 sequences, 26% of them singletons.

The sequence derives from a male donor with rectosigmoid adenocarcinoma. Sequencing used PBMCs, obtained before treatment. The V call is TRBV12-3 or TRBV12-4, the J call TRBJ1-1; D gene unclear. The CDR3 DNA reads TGTGCCAGCAGGCCCTCAAGTGGGAAAGCTTTCTTT. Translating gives CASRPSSGKAFF.